The present entry profiles one T cell receptor beta chain with its context. The data were obtained in a study of blood T cell repertoires in COVID-19. Study-level background: Specimens from acute and convalescent COVID-19 originated in the United States, Italy and Spain.

This CDR3 has 15 amino acids. V lost 0 bases and J 4 bases, leaving 11 bases between the germline ends. Germline CDR1 and CDR2: PRHDT and FYEKMQ (reference sequence). Residents of approximately 25 US areas, aged roughly 18 to 89 years, made up the participants. TCRdb's copy holds only in-frame clones and misses some; the assay was immunoSEQ multiplex PCR. The sample records around 170,000 clones, just over 85% being singletons. The sequenced material came from PBMCs or T cells enriched from blood (not recorded which). The clonotype comes from a woman under 30 who had recovered from COVID-19. The J gene is TRBJ2-3, the V gene TRBV13; the D gene is possibly TRBD2 (5 bases). CDR3 amino acids: CASSLGRGAADTQYF. For the CDR3, the DNA is TGTGCCAGCAGCTTAGGTCGGGGAGCTGCAGATACGCAGTATTTT.